This T cell receptor (beta chain) was found in a study of naive and memory T cell subsets. The V and J ends lost 2 bases and 2 bases, in that order; junction bases with no gene match: 6. The germline V gene encodes CDR1 GTSNPN and CDR2 SVGIG (reference sequence). The CDR3 loop spans 14 amino acids. Cells stained for CD3, CD4, CD8, CD45RA and CD27 were sorted into four subsets. A few counts support this clonotype. An equimolar mix of two oligonucleotides served as the beta constant-region primer for TRBC1 and TRBC2. MiXCR was run by TCRdb on the UMI-ligation and nested PCR reads, yielding one entry per CDR3 protein. The sample comprises fewer than 7,000 distinct CDR3 sequences, over 6% of which are singletons, and about 48% rests with the top ten.

Sequenced input: effector memory CD8+ T cells from blood. Subset described: effector memory, CD45RA- CD27-. The TCR originated in a human donor in good health. This chain uses TRBV30 with TRBJ2-7; TRBD2 matches 7 bases. The chain's CDR3 is CAWSWGEGTYEQYF. The CDR3 nucleotides read TGTGCCTGGAGTTGGGGGGAGGGTACCTACGAGCAGTACTTC.